The T cell receptor beta chain described here comes from a study of OX40 agonist ivuxolimab in advanced cancers. About the study: Eligibility admitted prior anti-PD-1, anti-PD-L1 or anti-CTLA-4 therapy; 35% to 40% had some.

The cohort excluded patients with autoimmune disease history or systemic immunosuppression. As to this clone: What it binds is unknown. One end of the junction varies from germline; a read error may be responsible.

Using immunoSEQ multiplex PCR, the repertoire was profiled, and TCRdb retains in-frame clones only, with some absent. The data hold roughly 17,000 clones, with about 90% observed a single time. CDR1 LNHDA and CDR2 SQIVND come from the germline V gene (reference sequence). The CDR3 consists of 15 residues. Findings and caveats of the study: Certain nonresponders likewise exhibited a low normalized T-cell clonal expansion.

Source: CD4+ or CD8+ T cells sorted from blood, taken in a trial of the OX40 agonist ivuxolimab. The chain joins TRBV19 to TRBJ1-5; TRBD1 is a possible D gene (5 bases). The receptor was derived from an adult with an advanced solid tumor such as melanoma, head and neck, liver or kidney cancer. CDR3 sequence (DNA): TGTGCCAGCAGTATTGTACAGGATAGCAATCAGCCCCAGCATTTT. It codes for CASSIVQDSNQPQHF.